The subject of this entry is one TCR beta chain. The antigen is undetermined. The data originate from a study of cytomegalovirus exposure and HLA in healthy donors. The PCR employed 60 Vbeta primers together with 13 Jbeta primers. TCRdb keeps only in-frame clones here, not all; method: immunoSEQ multiplex PCR. The sample consists of approximately 150,000 clones, approximately 88% of them appearing once. Germline V CDR1 and CDR2: SGHNT, YENEEA. This CDR3 spans 16 amino acids. Trimming took 5 bases from V and 1 from J, leaving 15 bases between them. Points from the study as a whole: HLA alleles were associated with 18,000 or so TCR beta sequences in a later analysis at 0.05 false discovery rate. Later analysis reportedly placed an Asian-associated ancestry cluster below the roughly 670-donor mean in N-insertions. The study designated 150 to 200 TCR beta chains cytomegalovirus-associated.

The V call is TRBV11-3, the J call TRBJ2-1; TRBD2 is a possible D gene (5 bases). The TCR comes from a woman between 35 and 50 years old in good health and CMV-seronegative. The specimen was PBMCs. CDR3 sequence: CASSDRRDGSYNEQFF. CDR3 DNA: TGTGCCAGCAGCGACCGACGGGATGGGTCCTACAATGAGCAGTTCTTC. Full variable domain (missing parts from reference TRBV11-3 and TRBJ2-1): EAGVVQSPRYKIIEKKQPVAFWCNPISGHNTLYWYLQNLGQGPELLIRYENEEAVDDSQLPKDRFSAERLKGVDSTLKIQPAELGDSAVYLCASSDRRDGSYNEQFFGPGTRLTVL.